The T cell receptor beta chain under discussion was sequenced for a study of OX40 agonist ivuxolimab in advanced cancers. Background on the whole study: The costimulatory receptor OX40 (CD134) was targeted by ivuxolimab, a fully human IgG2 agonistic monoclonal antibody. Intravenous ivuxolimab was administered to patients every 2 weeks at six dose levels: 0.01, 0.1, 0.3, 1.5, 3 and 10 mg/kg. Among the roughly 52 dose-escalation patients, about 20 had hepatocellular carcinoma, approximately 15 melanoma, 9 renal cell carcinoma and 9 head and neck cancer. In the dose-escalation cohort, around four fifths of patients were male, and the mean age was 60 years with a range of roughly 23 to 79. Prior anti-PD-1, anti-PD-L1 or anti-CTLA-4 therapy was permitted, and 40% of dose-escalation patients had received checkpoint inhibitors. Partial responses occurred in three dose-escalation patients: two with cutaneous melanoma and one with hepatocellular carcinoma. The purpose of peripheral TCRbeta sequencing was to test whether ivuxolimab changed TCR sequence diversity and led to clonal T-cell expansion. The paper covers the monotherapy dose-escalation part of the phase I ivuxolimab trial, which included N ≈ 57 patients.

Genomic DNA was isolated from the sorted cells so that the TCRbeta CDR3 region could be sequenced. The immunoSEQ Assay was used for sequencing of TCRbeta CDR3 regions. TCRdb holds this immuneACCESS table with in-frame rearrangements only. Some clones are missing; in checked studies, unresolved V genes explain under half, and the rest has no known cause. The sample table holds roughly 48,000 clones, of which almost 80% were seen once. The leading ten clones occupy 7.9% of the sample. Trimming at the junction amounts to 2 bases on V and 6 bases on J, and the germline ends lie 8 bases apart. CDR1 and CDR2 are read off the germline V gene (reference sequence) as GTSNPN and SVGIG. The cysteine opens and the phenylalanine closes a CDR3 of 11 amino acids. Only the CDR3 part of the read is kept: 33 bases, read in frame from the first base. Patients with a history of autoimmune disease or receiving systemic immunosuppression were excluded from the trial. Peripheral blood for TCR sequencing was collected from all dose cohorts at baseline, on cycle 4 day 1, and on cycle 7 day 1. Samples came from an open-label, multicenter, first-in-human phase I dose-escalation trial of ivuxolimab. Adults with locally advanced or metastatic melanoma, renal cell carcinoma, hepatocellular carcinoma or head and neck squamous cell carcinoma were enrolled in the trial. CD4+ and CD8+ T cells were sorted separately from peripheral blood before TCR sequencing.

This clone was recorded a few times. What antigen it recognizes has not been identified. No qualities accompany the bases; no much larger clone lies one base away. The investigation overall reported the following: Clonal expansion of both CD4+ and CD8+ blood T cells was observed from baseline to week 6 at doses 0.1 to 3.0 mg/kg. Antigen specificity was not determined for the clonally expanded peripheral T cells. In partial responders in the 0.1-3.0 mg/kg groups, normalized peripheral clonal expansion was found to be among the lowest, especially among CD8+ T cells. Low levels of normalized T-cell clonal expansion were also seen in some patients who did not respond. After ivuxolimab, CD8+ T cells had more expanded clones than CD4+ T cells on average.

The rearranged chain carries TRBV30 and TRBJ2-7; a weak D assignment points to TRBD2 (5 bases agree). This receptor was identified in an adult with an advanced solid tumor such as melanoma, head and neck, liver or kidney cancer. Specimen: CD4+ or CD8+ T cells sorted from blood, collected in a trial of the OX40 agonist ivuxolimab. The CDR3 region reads CAWSPGGEQYF. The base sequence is TGTGCCTGGAGTCCAGGAGGCGAGCAGTACTTC.